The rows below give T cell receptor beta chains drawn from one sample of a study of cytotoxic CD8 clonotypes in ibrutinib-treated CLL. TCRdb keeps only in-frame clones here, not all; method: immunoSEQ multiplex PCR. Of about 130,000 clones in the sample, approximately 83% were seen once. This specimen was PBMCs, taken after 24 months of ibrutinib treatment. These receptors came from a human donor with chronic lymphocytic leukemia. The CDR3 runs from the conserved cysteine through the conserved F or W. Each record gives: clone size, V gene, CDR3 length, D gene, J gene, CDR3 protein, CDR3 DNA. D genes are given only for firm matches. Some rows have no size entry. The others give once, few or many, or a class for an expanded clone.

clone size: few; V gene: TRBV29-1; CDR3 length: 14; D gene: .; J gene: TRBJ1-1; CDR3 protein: CSVSPGPMNTEAFF; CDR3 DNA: TGCAGCGTGAGCCCGGGACCGATGAACACTGAAGCTTTCTTT
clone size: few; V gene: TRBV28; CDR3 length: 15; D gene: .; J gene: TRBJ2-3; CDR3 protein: CASSSGQFLTDTQYF; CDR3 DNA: TGTGCCAGCAGTAGTGGACAGTTTTTGACAGATACGCAGTATTTT
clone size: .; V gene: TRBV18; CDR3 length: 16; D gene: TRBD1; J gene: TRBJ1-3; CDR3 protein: CASSPGQGARGNTIYF; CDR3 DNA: TGTGCCAGCTCACCAGGGCAGGGGGCGCGTGGAAACACCATATATTTT
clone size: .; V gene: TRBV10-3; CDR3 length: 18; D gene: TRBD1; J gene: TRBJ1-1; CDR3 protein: CAIQVDRDRGWANTEAFF; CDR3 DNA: TGTGCCATACAAGTCGACAGGGACAGGGGTTGGGCGAACACTGAAGCTTTCTTT
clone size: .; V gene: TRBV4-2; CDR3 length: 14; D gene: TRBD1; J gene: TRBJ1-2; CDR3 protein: CASSQGTGIYGYTF; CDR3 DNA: TGTGCCAGCAGCCAAGGGACAGGTATCTATGGCTACACCTTC
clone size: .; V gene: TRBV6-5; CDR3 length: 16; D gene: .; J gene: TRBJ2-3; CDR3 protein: CASSSNSRGSIDTQYF; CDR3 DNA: TGTGCCAGCAGTTCTAACAGTCGTGGTAGCATAGATACGCAGTATTTT
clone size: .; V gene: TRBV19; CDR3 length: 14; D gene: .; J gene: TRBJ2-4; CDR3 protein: CASSILGSKNIQYF; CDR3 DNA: TGTGCCAGTAGTATACTGGGTTCGAAAAACATTCAGTACTTC
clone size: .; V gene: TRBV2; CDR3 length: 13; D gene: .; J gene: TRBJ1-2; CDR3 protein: CASSEDVRYGYTF; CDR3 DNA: TGTGCCAGCAGTGAAGACGTGCGTTATGGCTACACCTTC
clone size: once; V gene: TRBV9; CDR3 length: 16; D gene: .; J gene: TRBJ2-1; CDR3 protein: CASSRGGISSYNEQFF; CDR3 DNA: TGTGCCAGCAGCAGAGGCGGGATCAGCTCCTACAATGAGCAGTTCTTC
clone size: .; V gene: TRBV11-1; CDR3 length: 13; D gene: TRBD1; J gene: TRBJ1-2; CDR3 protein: CASSGQGNYGYTF; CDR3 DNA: TGTGCCAGCAGCGGACAGGGAAACTATGGCTACACCTTC
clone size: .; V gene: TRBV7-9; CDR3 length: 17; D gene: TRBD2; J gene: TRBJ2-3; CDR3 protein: CASSLESGRPSTDTQYF; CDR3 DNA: TGTGCCAGCAGCTTAGAAAGCGGGAGGCCTAGCACAGATACGCAGTATTTT
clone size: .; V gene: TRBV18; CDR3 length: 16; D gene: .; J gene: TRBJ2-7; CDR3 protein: CASSPPAGKGTYEQYF; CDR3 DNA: TGTGCCAGCTCACCACCGGCGGGGAAGGGGACCTACGAGCAGTACTTC
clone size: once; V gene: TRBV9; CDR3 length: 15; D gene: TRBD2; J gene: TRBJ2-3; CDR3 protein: CASSVEGSGRDTQYF; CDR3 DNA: TGTGCCAGCAGCGTAGAGGGTAGCGGGAGGGATACGCAGTATTTT
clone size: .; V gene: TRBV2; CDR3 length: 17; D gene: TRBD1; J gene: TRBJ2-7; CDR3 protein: CASILTGLAGGSYEQYF; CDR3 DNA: TGTGCCAGCATCTTGACAGGGTTGGCCGGAGGCTCCTACGAGCAGTACTTC
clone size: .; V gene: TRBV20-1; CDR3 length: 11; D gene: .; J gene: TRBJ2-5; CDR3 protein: CSARPTGTQYF; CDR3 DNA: TGCAGTGCTAGACCGACAGGGACCCAGTACTTC
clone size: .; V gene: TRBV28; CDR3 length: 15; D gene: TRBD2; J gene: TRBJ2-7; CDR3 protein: CASSFITSGGYEQYF; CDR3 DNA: TGTGCCAGCAGTTTCATCACTAGCGGGGGCTACGAGCAGTACTTC
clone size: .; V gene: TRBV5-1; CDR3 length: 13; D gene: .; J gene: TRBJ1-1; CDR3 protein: CASSLSSDTEAFF; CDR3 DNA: TGCGCCAGCAGCTTATCGAGTGATACTGAAGCTTTCTTT
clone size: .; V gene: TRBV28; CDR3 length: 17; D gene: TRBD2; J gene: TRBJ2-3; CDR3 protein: CASSSWTSGSFTDTQYF; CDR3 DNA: TGTGCCAGCAGTTCCTGGACTAGCGGGAGTTTTACAGATACGCAGTATTTT
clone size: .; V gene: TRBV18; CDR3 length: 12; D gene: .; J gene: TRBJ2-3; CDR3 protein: CASSPTTDTQYF; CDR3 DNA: TGTGCCAGCTCACCGACCACAGATACGCAGTATTTT
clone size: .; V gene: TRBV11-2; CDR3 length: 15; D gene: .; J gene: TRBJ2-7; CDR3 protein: CASSFSGGPFYEQYF; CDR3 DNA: TGTGCCAGCAGCTTTAGTGGGGGTCCTTTCTACGAGCAGTACTTC
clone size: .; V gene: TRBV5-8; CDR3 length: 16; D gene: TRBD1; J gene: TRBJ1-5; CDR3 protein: CASSQGQSRSNQPQHF; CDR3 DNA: TGTGCCAGCAGCCAGGGACAGTCCCGGAGCAATCAGCCCCAGCATTTT
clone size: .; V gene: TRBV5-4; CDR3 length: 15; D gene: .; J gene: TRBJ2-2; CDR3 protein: CASSLAQANTGELFF; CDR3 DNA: TGTGCCAGCAGCTTGGCGCAGGCGAACACCGGGGAGCTGTTTTTT
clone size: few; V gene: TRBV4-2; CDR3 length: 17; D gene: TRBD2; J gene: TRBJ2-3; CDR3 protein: CASSQEEAGGFRDTQYF; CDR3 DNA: TGTGCCAGCAGCCAGGAAGAAGCGGGGGGGTTTAGAGATACGCAGTATTTT
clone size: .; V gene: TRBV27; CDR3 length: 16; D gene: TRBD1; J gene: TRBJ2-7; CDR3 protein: CASNRLKTGPSYEQYF; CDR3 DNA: TGTGCCAGCAATAGACTAAAGACAGGGCCGTCCTACGAGCAGTACTTC
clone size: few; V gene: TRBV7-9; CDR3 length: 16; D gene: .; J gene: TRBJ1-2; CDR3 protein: CASSSRGGRAALPYTF; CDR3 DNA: TGTGCCAGCAGCTCAAGGGGGGGACGGGCAGCATTACCCTACACCTTC
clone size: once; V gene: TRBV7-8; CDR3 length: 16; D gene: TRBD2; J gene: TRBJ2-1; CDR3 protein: CASSLLMRGGRDEQFF; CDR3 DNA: TGTGCCAGCAGCCTCTTAATGCGGGGGGGCCGGGATGAGCAGTTCTTC
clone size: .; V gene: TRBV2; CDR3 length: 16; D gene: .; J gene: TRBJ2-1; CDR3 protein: CASNRLGQSSYNEQFF; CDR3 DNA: TGTGCCAGCAACAGGCTTGGGCAGAGCTCCTACAATGAGCAGTTCTTC
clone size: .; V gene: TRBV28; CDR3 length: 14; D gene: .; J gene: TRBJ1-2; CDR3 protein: CASIGALRIYGYTF; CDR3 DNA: TGTGCCAGCATCGGGGCTTTGAGGATCTATGGCTACACCTTC
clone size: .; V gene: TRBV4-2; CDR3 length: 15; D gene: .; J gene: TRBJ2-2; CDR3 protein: CASSQDWGSTGELFF; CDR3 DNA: TGTGCCAGCAGCCAAGATTGGGGGTCCACCGGGGAGCTGTTTTTT
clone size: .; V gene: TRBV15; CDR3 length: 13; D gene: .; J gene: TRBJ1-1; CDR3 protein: CATSRDWDTEAFF; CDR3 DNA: TGTGCCACCAGCAGAGATTGGGACACTGAAGCTTTCTTT
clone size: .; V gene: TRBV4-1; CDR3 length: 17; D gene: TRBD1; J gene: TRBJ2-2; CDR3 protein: CASSQEGAGGFSGELFF; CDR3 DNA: TGCGCCAGCAGCCAAGAGGGTGCAGGGGGCTTTTCCGGGGAGCTGTTTTTT
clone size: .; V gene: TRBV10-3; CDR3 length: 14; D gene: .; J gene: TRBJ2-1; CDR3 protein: CAISDRVEVNEQFF; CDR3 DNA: TGTGCCATCAGTGACAGGGTTGAAGTAAATGAGCAGTTCTTC
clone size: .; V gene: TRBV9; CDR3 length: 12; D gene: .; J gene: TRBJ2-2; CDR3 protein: CASSVFAGELFF; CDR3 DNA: TGTGCCAGCAGCGTCTTTGCCGGGGAGCTGTTTTTT
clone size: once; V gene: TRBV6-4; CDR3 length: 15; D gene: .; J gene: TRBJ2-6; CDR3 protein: CASSASHSGANVLTF; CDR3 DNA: TGTGCCAGCAGTGCCTCACACTCTGGGGCCAACGTCCTGACTTTC
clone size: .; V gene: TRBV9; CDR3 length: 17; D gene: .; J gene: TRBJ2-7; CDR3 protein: CASSPPNHHRDVDEQYF; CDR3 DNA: TGTGCCAGCAGCCCCCCCAACCACCACAGGGACGTAGACGAGCAGTACTTC
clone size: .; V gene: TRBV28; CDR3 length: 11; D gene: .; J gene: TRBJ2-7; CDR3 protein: CASSPAREQYF; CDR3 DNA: TGTGCCAGCAGTCCCGCAAGAGAGCAGTACTTC
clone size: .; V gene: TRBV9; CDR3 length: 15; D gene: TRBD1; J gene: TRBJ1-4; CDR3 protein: CASSESGGINEKLFF; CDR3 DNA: TGTGCCAGCAGCGAGTCAGGGGGTATTAATGAAAAACTGTTTTTT
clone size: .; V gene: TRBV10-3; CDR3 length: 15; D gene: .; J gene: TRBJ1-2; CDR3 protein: CAISGPPGTMGGYTF; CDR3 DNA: TGTGCCATCAGTGGCCCCCCGGGCACGATGGGCGGCTACACCTTC
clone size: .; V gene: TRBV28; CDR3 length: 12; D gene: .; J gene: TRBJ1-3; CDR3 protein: CASSWSYNTIYF; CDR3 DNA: TGTGCCAGCAGTTGGTCTTACAACACCATATATTTT
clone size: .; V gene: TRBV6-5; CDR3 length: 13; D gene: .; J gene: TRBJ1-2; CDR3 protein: CASSPDSASGYTF; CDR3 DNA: TGTGCCAGCAGTCCGGACAGCGCGTCTGGCTACACCTTC
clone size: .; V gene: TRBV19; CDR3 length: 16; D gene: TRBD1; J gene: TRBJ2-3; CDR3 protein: CASSVYGQASTDTQYF; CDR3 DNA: TGTGCCAGTAGTGTTTACGGACAGGCGAGCACAGATACGCAGTATTTT
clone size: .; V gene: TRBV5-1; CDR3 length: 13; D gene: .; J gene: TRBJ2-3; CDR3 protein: CASIDLASDTQYF; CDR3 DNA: TGCGCCAGCATTGACCTAGCGTCAGATACGCAGTATTTT
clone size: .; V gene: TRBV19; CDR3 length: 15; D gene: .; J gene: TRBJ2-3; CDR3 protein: CASSISNSPQGTQYF; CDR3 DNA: TGTGCCAGTAGTATTAGCAACAGTCCACAAGGTACGCAGTATTTT
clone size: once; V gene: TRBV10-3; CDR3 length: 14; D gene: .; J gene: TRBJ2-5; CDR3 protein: CATYPRGGSETQYF; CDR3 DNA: TGTGCCACCTACCCCAGGGGAGGATCGGAGACCCAGTACTTC
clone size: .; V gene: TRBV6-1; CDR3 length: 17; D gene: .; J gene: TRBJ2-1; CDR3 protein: CASSEAPSSSFYNEQFF; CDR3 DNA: TGTGCCAGCAGTGAAGCCCCGAGTAGCTCATTCTACAATGAGCAGTTCTTC
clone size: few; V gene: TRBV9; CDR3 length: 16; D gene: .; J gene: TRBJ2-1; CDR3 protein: CASSVGRGHSYNEQFF; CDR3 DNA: TGTGCCAGCAGCGTAGGGCGGGGGCATTCCTACAATGAGCAGTTCTTC
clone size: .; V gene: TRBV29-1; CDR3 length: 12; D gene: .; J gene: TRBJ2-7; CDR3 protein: CSVETPNYEQYF; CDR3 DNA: TGCAGCGTTGAAACACCCAACTACGAGCAGTACTTC
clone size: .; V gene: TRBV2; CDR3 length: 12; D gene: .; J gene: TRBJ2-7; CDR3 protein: CASRQGWDEQYF; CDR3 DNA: TGTGCCAGCAGGCAAGGTTGGGACGAGCAGTACTTC
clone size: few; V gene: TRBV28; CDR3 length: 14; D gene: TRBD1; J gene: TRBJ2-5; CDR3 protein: CASSLEPRQGTQYF; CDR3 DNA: TGTGCCAGCAGTTTAGAGCCGAGACAGGGGACCCAGTACTTC
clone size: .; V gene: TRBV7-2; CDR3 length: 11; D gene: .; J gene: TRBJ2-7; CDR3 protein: CASSPLGEQYF; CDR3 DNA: TGTGCCAGCAGCCCCCTGGGCGAGCAGTACTTC
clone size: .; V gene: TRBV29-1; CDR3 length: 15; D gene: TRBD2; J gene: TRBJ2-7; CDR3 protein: CSAPPSSGTSYEQYF; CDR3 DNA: TGCAGCGCCCCCCCCTCTAGCGGGACTTCCTACGAGCAGTACTTC
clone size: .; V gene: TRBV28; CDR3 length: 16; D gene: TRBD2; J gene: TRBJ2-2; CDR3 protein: CASSLLPASGTGELFF; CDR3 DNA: TGTGCCAGCAGTCTCCTTCCCGCTAGCGGGACCGGGGAGCTGTTTTTT
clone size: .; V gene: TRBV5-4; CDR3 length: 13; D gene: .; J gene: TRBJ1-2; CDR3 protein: CASSLGDGYGYTF; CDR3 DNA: TGTGCCAGCAGCTTGGGGGACGGCTATGGCTACACCTTC
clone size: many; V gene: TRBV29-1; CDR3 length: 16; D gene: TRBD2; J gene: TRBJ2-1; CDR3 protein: CSVAGLAGGFINEQFF; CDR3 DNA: TGCAGCGTAGCCGGACTAGCGGGAGGGTTTATCAATGAGCAGTTCTTC